The sequence of this T cell receptor beta chain was determined in a study of a mutant IDH1 vaccine in newly diagnosed glioma. The overall study: The treated population exhibited a male proportion of around 62%, a female proportion of roughly 40%, and a mean age of about 40 years. Previous treatment comprised radiotherapy, temozolomide, or both, mostly both. The study, taken as a whole, reports: Vaccination elicited immune responses in roughly 93% of patients.

Sample time point: baseline, week 1 (first vaccination visit). Treatment here: pre-vaccination baseline after standard-of-care therapy. Donors had new WHO grade 3 or 4 IDH1-mutant, ATRX-lost astrocytomas. V dropped 3 bases and J dropped 4; count of bases not matched to a gene: 5. The CDR3 spans 15 residues. Germline V gene lookup returns CDR1 MNHEY and CDR2 SMNVEV (reference sequence). About this clone itself: Its specificity is not known.

Profiled with immunoSEQ multiplex PCR; TCRdb holds only in-frame clones, not every one. The sample contains around 30,000 clones, around 83% of which appear only once. The chain is built from TRBV27 and TRBJ2-7; the match to TRBD2 covers 11 bases. Sequences were derived from peripheral blood mononuclear cells (PBMCs), sampled from a glioma patient treated with radiotherapy, temozolomide or both. This sequence was found in a man in his fifties with glioma. Some clones in this sample may be carry-over from other donors' samples. The CDR3 DNA follows: TGTGCCAGCAGTTTGGCCGGGACTAGCGGATACGAGCAGTACTTC. Translation: CASSLAGTSGYEQYF.